This T cell receptor (beta chain) appears in the sequencing data of a study of post-analysis software for immune sequencing data (dated by TCRdb to between 2015 and 2017). Describing the broader study: Disease courses on record covered relapsing-remitting, secondary progressive and progressive-relapsing multiple sclerosis, though some patients had no subtype annotation. Patient repertoires were compared against roughly 10 previously published healthy control repertoires from donors aged about 6 to 28 years. A subset of samples was prepared in parallel using single-end sample barcoding, then pooled and co-amplified after Illumina adapter ligation.

The library was produced with PCR. TCRdb shows the sequencer as Illumina HiSeq 2500. Unique molecular identifiers were incorporated into TCR beta cDNA libraries to reduce PCR and sequencing biases. Approximately 500,000 cDNA molecules were obtained per 1 to 10 million input T cells, so each molecule approximated one T cell. The patient libraries were prepared and sequenced with the same protocol used for the earlier healthy control dataset. Samples belonging to the same batch were prepared together, multiplexed and sequenced on a shared HiSeq lane. Per the original workflow: Raw barcoded reads were processed with MIGEC, discarding single-read molecular identifier groups before consensus assembly and CDR3 extraction. VDJtools was used for post-analysis of the clonotype tables, and diversity was normalized by down-sampling every dataset to the size of the smallest sample. Repertoire overlap clustering matched CDR3 amino acid but not nucleotide sequences to correct batch-related cross-sample contamination. TCRdb took the public reads, trimmed them with fastp at Q25, ran MiXCR for clone calling and kept in-frame beta chains. All rows with the same CDR3 protein become a single entry with the most common DNA and genes. The V and J calls here are based on TCRdb, not the publication. For this sample the table gives 820,000 or so distinct CDR3 sequences, of which about 50% were detected only once. The ten most abundant clones make up approximately 4.5% of the sample.

The germline V gene specifies SGHRS as CDR1 and YFSETQ as CDR2. The CDR3 numbers 16 residues from cysteine through phenylalanine. Here the CDR3 DNA is all that survives: 48 bases in frame from base 1. Trimming costs V 1 base and J 6 bases, and their ends lie 16 bases apart. What the study reported, not specific to this receptor: Strong co-clustering of samples prepared in the same batch was shown by direct clustering with F measure, prompting a batch-effect correction. The control group was slightly older than the multiple sclerosis patient group. Normalized Chao1 diversity was significantly lower in multiple sclerosis patients than controls, suggesting substantial peripheral T-cell clonal expansion. Patients showed significantly higher frequencies than controls for several TRBV segments, among them TRBV5-6, TRBV5-1 and TRBV20-1.

A remark on this clonotype: Its antigen remains undetermined. Per-base qualities were not stored, and no clone one base away is much larger.

TCR beta repertoires were profiled from peripheral blood of roughly 13 young patients with multiple sclerosis to demonstrate the VDJtools post-analysis software. The patients with multiple sclerosis were children and adolescents between roughly 6 and 17 years of age. The clonotype originates from a girl between 10 and 17 years old with multiple sclerosis. The sequenced sample was blood. The chain is assembled from TRBV5-1 and TRBJ2-2, with the D call perhaps TRBD1 or TRBD2, each one matching 6 bases. The bases read TGCGCCAGCAGCTTGTATGGGGGGCATCGGCCCGGGGAGCTGTTTTTT. Translated, it reads CASSLYGGHRPGELFF.